This T cell receptor (beta chain) comes out of a study of technical replicates of blood from a few donors. CDR3 length: 14 residues. With V trimmed by 2 bases and J by 5 bases, 1 base remained unmatched. The germline V gene encodes CDR1 MNHEY and CDR2 SVGAGI. TCRdb keeps only in-frame clones here, not all; method: immunoSEQ multiplex PCR. The repertoire holds roughly 72,000 clones, approximately 94% seen once, with about 0.35% in the top ten. The specimen sequenced was T cells isolated from PBMCs. The TCR comes from a human donor in good health. This chain connects TRBV6-5 to TRBJ2-1, with 9 bases matching TRBD2. CDR3 residues: CASSYLAGNNEQFF. The CDR3 DNA is TGTGCCAGCAGTTACCTAGCGGGGAACAATGAGCAGTTCTTC.